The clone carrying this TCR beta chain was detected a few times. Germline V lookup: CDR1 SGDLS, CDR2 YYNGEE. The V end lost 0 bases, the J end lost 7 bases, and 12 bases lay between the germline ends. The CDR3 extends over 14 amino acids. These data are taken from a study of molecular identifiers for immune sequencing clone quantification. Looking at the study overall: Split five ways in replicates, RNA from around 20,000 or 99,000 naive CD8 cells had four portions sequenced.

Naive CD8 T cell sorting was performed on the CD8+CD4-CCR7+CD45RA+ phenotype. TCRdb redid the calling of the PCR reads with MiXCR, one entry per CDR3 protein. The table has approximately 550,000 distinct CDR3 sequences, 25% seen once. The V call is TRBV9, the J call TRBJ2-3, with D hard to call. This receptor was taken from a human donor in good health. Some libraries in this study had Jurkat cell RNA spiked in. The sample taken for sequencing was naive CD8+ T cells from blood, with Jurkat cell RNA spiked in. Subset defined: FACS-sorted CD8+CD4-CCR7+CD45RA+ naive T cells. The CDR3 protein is CASSVDLRSNTQYF. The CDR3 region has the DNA TGTGCCAGCAGCGTAGATTTAAGGTCGAATACGCAGTATTTT.